This T cell receptor beta chain was identified during a study of blood T cell repertoires in COVID-19. Background on the study: PBMCs, B-cell-depleted T cells, or T cells provided the cDNA or gDNA that made up the material.

Per the authors' pipeline: Reference gene primers were amplified, and this amplification served to estimate nucleated cell counts. Sequenced by immunoSEQ multiplex PCR; TCRdb stores in-frame clones only, minus some. V and J calls and clone size follow that table, whereas D and trimming were derived from the DNA. This repertoire shows around 220,000 clones, over 75% found once; its top ten account for 2% to 2.5%. The CDR3 runs 16 residues. The germline V and J ends were trimmed by 1 base and 4 bases, with 15 bases remaining between them. Germline lookup yields CDR1 LGHNT and CDR2 FRNRAP. The sequenced material came from peripheral blood. V usage is TRBV12-5 and J usage is TRBJ2-3; tentatively, D is TRBD2 (5 bases). The TCR comes from a woman aged 40-49 years who had recovered from COVID-19. DNA of the CDR3: TGTGCTAGTGGTTTGGGGGGAGAAGGAGGCGCAGATACGCAGTATTTT. This codes for CASGLGGEGGADTQYF.